These 23 T cell receptor beta chains came from one sample sequenced in a study of OX40 agonist ivuxolimab in advanced cancers. TCRdb's table, derived via immunoSEQ multiplex PCR, lists solely in-frame clones and lacks some. The table has some 61,000 clones, roughly 76% seen once. The sample in question was CD4+ or CD8+ T cells sorted from blood, obtained in a trial of the OX40 agonist ivuxolimab. These receptors were collected from an adult with an advanced solid tumor such as melanoma, head and neck, liver or kidney cancer.

The rearrangement uses TRBV2 and TRBJ2-3; 8 nucleotides line up with TRBD1. The V and J ends lost 5 bases and 6 bases, in that order; junction bases with no gene match: 4. Germline-derived CDR1 and CDR2 are SNHLY and FYNNEI. The CDR3 totals 13 residues. The CDR3 sequence: CASSQDRDDTQYF. In nucleotides, the CDR3 is TGTGCCAGCAGTCAGGACAGGGACGATACGCAGTATTTT.

The chain links TRBV7-2 to TRBJ2-5, with D possibly matching TRBD1 (6 bases). Per germline, CDR1 SGHTA and CDR2 FQGNSA. The CDR3 loop spans 16 amino acids. V lost 1 base, J lost 4 bases, and 16 bases lay in between. CDR3 DNA: TGTGCCAGCAGCTTAGGTACCGGGACAAGAGGAGAGACCCAGTACTTC. It codes for CASSLGTGTRGETQYF.

This chain uses TRBV19 with TRBJ1-1, with D perhaps TRBD1 (6 bases). The germline V gene has CDR1 LNHDA and CDR2 SQIVND (reference sequence). V lost 7 bases to trimming and J lost 8 bases, with 20 bases between them. The CDR3 runs 14 residues. In DNA, the CDR3 is TGTGCCAGTACTTCAGGTGGGACACGGCCAGAAGCTTTCTTT. Translating gives CASTSGGTRPEAFF.

For the CDR3, the DNA is TGTGCCTGGACTAGCGGCCCGTTTGAGCAGTTCTTC. Encoded protein: CAWTSGPFEQFF. The chain joins TRBV30 to TRBJ2-1; 7 nucleotides agree with TRBD2. The CDR3 covers 12 residues. Trimming cost V 4 bases and J 9 bases; bases outside gene matches: 6. Per germline, CDR1 GTSNPN and CDR2 SVGIG (reference sequence).

This chain links TRBV6-1 with TRBJ1-5; 7 bases line up with TRBD1. CDR1 is MNHNS, CDR2 SASEGT, per germline. The J segment lost 7 bases and the V segment lost 4 bases, leaving 7 bases of the junction unmatched. The CDR3 runs 14 residues. The CDR3, as DNA: TGTGCCAGCAGTGTAACAGGGGAAGGGCAGCCCCAGCATTTT. Amino acids: CASSVTGEGQPQHF.

The rearrangement uses TRBV6-6 and TRBJ2-2; 7 bases map to TRBD2. Germline CDR1 reads MNHNY; CDR2 reads SVGAGI (reference sequence). CDR3 length equals 14 residues. The trim removed 8 bases at V and 4 bases at J, leaving 7 bases unmatched. CDR3: CASSWGGFTGELFF. CDR3 nucleotides: TGTGCCAGCTCGTGGGGGGGGTTCACCGGGGAGCTGTTTTTT.

This clone was counted a few times. The gene calls are TRBV2 and TRBJ1-4, with D unresolved. CDR1 is SNHLY, CDR2 FYNNEI, per germline. This CDR3 spans 14 amino acids. V lost 6 bases and J 1 base, leaving 9 bases between the germline ends. The CDR3 loop reads CASSRRETNEKLFF. CDR3 DNA: TGTGCCAGCAGCCGACGGGAAACTAATGAAAAACTGTTTTTT.

The J gene is TRBJ1-4, the V gene TRBV6-5; 7 nucleotides agree with TRBD1. V gave up 2 bases and J gave up 8 bases; unmatched junction bases: 5. The CDR3 totals 14 residues. Looked up from germline, CDR1 is MNHEY and CDR2 is SVGAGI. CDR3 sequence: CASSYDGQAEKLFF. The CDR3 DNA sequence: TGTGCCAGCAGTTACGACGGACAGGCGGAAAAACTGTTTTTT.

Here the CDR3 DNA reads TGTGCCAGCTCACCCGGCCAGGGGTTAGCTGGCTACACCTTC. Translation gives CASSPGQGLAGYTF. The chain couples TRBV18 to TRBJ1-2, with D maybe TRBD1 (6 bases). V was pared by 3 bases and J by 7 bases, with 15 bases between. Germline CDR1 KGHSH, CDR2 LQKENI. The CDR3 consists of 14 residues.

This clone was seen once. V is TRBV18 and J is TRBJ2-3, with 8 bases fitting TRBD2. The CDR3 spans 14 residues. The ends lost 4 bases at V and 2 bases at J; junction bases unmatched: 2. Germline CDR1 and CDR2: KGHSH and LQKENI. The DNA of the CDR3 is TGTGCCAGCTCACAGCGGGGGCCCACAGATACGCAGTATTTT. The encoded protein is CASSQRGPTDTQYF.

V is TRBV19 and J is TRBJ2-3; no reliable D call. CDR1 is LNHDA and CDR2 is SQIVND in the germline V gene (reference sequence). Trimming left V 7 bases short and J 0 bases short, with 11 bases between. CDR3 size: 14 residues. The CDR3 nucleotides read TGTGCCAGTAATTCCGAATCTAGCACAGATACGCAGTATTTT. This sequence encodes CASNSESSTDTQYF.

The genes are TRBV19 and TRBJ1-1; the D is unclear. Germline CDR1 reads LNHDA; CDR2 reads SQIVND (reference sequence). The CDR3 is 15 amino acids. V was cut by 5 bases and J by 0 bases, with 13 bases left in between. The DNA for the CDR3 is TGTGCCAGTAGTCGTTACAGCGGCCTGAACACTGAAGCTTTCTTT. As protein: CASSRYSGLNTEAFF.

The chain has TRBV7-8 and TRBJ1-6; TRBD1 matches 7 bases. V lost 5 bases, J lost 8 bases, and 12 bases stayed unmatched. From germline, CDR1 is SGHVS and CDR2 FQNEAQ. This CDR3 spans 16 amino acids. CDR3 DNA sequence: TGTGCCAGCAGCCCCAGGACAGGCCCCGCGGATTCACCCCTCCACTTT. Residues: CASSPRTGPADSPLHF.

The V call is TRBV30, the J call TRBJ2-1; D is undetermined. Per the germline V gene, CDR1 is GTSNPN and CDR2 is SVGIG (reference sequence). V was pared by 0 bases and J by 6 bases, with 6 bases between. The CDR3 runs to 12 residues. CDR3 bases: TGTGCCTGGAGTGTACGGTCCAATGAGCAGTTCTTC. This translates into CAWSVRSNEQFF.

The rearrangement uses TRBV7-9 and TRBJ1-1; TRBD1 matches 10 bases. Trimming removed 2 bases from V and 4 bases from J; junction bases left unmatched: 1. Germline V lookup: CDR1 SEHNR, CDR2 FQNEAQ (reference sequence). CDR3 length: 14 residues. The CDR3: CASSLRDRGTEAFF. The DNA of the CDR3 is TGTGCCAGCAGCTTAAGGGACAGGGGCACTGAAGCTTTCTTT.

This CDR3 reads CASSLDPNTEAFF. In DNA, the CDR3 is TGCGCCAGCAGCCTGGACCCAAACACTGAAGCTTTCTTT. This chain links TRBV5-1 with TRBJ1-1; the D is unclear. V was shortened by 4 bases and J by 2 bases, with 9 bases between the two germline ends. CDR1 is SGHRS, CDR2 YFSETQ, per germline. The CDR3 has 13 residues.

This clone was counted a few times. The CDR3 does not end in the conserved phenylalanine or tryptophan, so this is likely a read error. No DNA is shown, since the ends of the CDR3 on it are uncertain; the CDR3 is the one TCRdb lists. The chain combines TRBV20-1 with TRBJ1-2; the DNA was not used to check the table's D call, TRBD1. Germline V CDR1 and CDR2: DFQATT, SNEGSKA (reference sequence). The CDR3 extends over 11 residues, inclusive of both ends. The CDR3 region is CSARDRSHLAS.

The CDR3 protein is CASSTGTRELFRTDTQYF. CDR3 in DNA: TGTGCCAGTAGTACTGGGACTAGGGAGTTGTTTCGCACAGATACGCAGTATTTT. This chain joins TRBV19 and TRBJ2-3; 8 bases are shared with TRBD2. The CDR3 loop spans 18 amino acids. Germline V gene lookup returns CDR1 LNHDA and CDR2 SQIVND (reference sequence). Trimming cost V 4 bases and J 1 base; bases outside gene matches: 13. Full variable domain (outside the CDR3, taken from reference TRBV19 and TRBJ2-3): DGGITQSPKYLFRKEGQNVTLSCEQNLNHDAMYWYRQDPGQGLRLIYYSQIVNDFQKGDIAEGYSVSREKKESFPLTVTSAQKNPTAFYLCASSTGTRELFRTDTQYFGPGTRLTVL.

Turning to this clone: This CDR3 is also generated by other DNA sequences in the sample. The chain joins TRBV19 to TRBJ2-5, with D perhaps given as TRBD1 or TRBD2 (5 bases each). The CDR3 runs 13 residues. Germline V gene lookup returns CDR1 LNHDA and CDR2 SQIVND (reference sequence). Trimming stripped 4 bases from V and 3 bases from J, with 9 bases between. CDR3 sequence: CASSSQGEETQYF. DNA for the CDR3: TGTGCCAGTAGTAGCCAGGGAGAAGAGACCCAGTACTTC.

The chain combines TRBV2 with TRBJ2-7; no reliable D call. Germline assignment: CDR1 SNHLY and CDR2 FYNNEI. Trimming stripped 6 bases from V and 1 base from J, with 13 bases between. This CDR3 spans 14 amino acids. The CDR3 DNA sequence: TGTGCCAGCAGAGCCATAACAGTTTCCTACGAGCAGTACTTC. Its translation is CASRAITVSYEQYF.

This chain links TRBV9 with TRBJ2-3; the D is unclear. V dropped 0 bases and J dropped 0 bases, with 11 bases sitting between them. Germline V lookup: CDR1 SGDLS, CDR2 YYNGEE. The CDR3 totals 16 residues. The DNA for the CDR3 is TGTGCCAGCAGCGTAGCCCCCGACGGGAGCACAGATACGCAGTATTTT. Translation: CASSVAPDGSTDTQYF.

This clone was detected once. This chain uses TRBV30 with TRBJ2-5, with D tentatively TRBD1 (5 bases). Trimming removed 0 bases at V and 2 bases at J, with 16 bases between. CDR3 length: 16 residues. Looked up from germline, CDR1 is GTSNPN and CDR2 is SVGIG (reference sequence). In DNA, the CDR3 is TGTGCCTGGAGTGTCTCAGGGCTAACCCTTCAAGAGACCCAGTACTTC. It encodes CAWSVSGLTLQETQYF.

The genes are TRBV2 and TRBJ2-7; the match to TRBD2 covers 8 bases. The CDR3 totals 15 residues. Trimming at V came to 4 bases and at J to 7 bases, leaving 12 bases not matched to a gene. Germline CDR1 and CDR2: SNHLY and FYNNEI. This CDR3 reads CASSVGTRTPPEQYF. Written as DNA, the CDR3 is TGTGCCAGCAGTGTTGGGACTAGGACCCCTCCGGAGCAGTACTTC.